The clone carrying this T cell receptor beta chain has a handful of counts. The antigen is undetermined. These data belong to a study of T cells after yellow fever vaccination. Regarding the study as a whole: The booster response re-showed most primary clones: around 97% CD4, approximately 85% CD8. Contamination by abundant bulk-population clonotypes could be present in FACS-sorted repertoires.

TCRdb independently ran MiXCR on the 5' RACE reads; one entry per CDR3 protein. This sample carries about 400,000 distinct CDR3 sequences, approximately 5.7% of them seen once, and the ten largest clones take 15%. CDR1 is MNHEY and CDR2 is SVGAGI in the germline V gene. The V and J ends lost 2 bases and 9 bases respectively, with 11 bases between them. The CDR3 extends over 13 amino acids. The input for sequencing was PBMCs, taken 5 days after the yellow fever booster vaccination. This TCR was recovered from a man aged 30-40 years who received the YFV17D yellow fever vaccine. The chain has TRBV6-5 and TRBJ2-1; no clear D gene. CDR3 residues: CASSYGGPGEQFF. The CDR3, as DNA: TGTGCCAGCAGTTACGGTGGCCCGGGTGAGCAGTTCTTC.